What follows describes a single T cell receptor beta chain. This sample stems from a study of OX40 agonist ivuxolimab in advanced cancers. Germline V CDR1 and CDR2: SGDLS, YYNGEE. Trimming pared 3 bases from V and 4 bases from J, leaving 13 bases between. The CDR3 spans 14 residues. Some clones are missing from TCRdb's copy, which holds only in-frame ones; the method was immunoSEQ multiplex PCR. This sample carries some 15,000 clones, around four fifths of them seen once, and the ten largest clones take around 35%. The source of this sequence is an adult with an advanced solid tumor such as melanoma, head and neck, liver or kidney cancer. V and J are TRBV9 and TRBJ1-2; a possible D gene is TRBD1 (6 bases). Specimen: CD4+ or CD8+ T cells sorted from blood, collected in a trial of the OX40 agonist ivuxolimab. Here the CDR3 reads CASSAKGVSYGYTF. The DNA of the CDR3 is TGTGCCAGCAGCGCCAAGGGGGTGAGCTATGGCTACACCTTC.